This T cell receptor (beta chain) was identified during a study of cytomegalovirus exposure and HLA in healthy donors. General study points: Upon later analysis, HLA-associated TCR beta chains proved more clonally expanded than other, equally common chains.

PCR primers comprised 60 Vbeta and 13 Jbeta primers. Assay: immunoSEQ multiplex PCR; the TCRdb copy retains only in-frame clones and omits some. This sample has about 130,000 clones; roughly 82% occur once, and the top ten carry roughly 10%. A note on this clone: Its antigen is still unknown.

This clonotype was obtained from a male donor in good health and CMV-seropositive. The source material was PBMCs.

CDR3 bases: TGTGCCAGCAGCGCTACCGGGACAGGGTCTCAGCCCCAGCATTTT. Amino acids: CASSATGTGSQPQHF. V and J are TRBV5-6 and TRBJ1-5; 9 nucleotides agree with TRBD1. Unmatched junction bases numbered 8, after V lost 4 bases and J lost 6 bases. Germline assignment: CDR1 SGHDT and CDR2 YYEEEE. The length of the CDR3 is 15 residues.